One and the same sample provided the 9 T cell receptor beta chains below, sequenced in a study of cytomegalovirus exposure and HLA in healthy donors. The PCR was carried out with 60 Vbeta primers and 13 Jbeta primers. Libraries were prepared by immunoSEQ multiplex PCR; TCRdb keeps only in-frame clonotypes and omits some of them. This sample has 210,000 or so clones, with roughly 81% found just once. Sequencing was carried out using PBMCs. The receptors come from a woman in her 30s in good health and CMV-seropositive.

This clone is a singleton in its sample. The V call is TRBV6-5, the J call TRBJ2-2; D is possibly TRBD2 (5 bases). Germline assignment: CDR1 MNHEY and CDR2 SVGAGI. V dropped 2 bases and J dropped 5 bases, with 9 bases sitting between them. This CDR3 contains 14 residues. Here the CDR3 reads CASSYSRGTGELFF. The CDR3 coding sequence is TGTGCCAGCAGTTACAGTCGGGGAACCGGGGAGCTGTTTTTT.

This rearrangement joins TRBV19 to TRBJ1-1; tentative D call: TRBD1 (5 bases). Germline CDR1 reads LNHDA; CDR2 reads SQIVND (reference sequence). Trimming removed 7 bases from V and 6 bases from J, with 18 bases in between. This CDR3 has 14 residues. The CDR3 coding sequence is TGTGCCAGTACCTACCGTAGGGGATTTGCTGAAGCTTTCTTT. Its translation: CASTYRRGFAEAFF.

The chain recombines TRBV7-2 with TRBJ2-7; D is unresolved. CDR3 length equals 12 residues. V was pared by 4 bases and J by 7 bases, with 11 bases between. The germline CDR1 and CDR2 sequences are SGHTA and FQGNSA. The CDR3 region has the DNA TGTGCCAGCAGCTCCCGAGTCTCGGAGCAGTACTTC. Protein: CASSSRVSEQYF. Combining the CDR3 with reference TRBV7-2 and TRBJ2-7 gives the whole variable domain GAGVSQSPSNKVTEKGKDVELRCDPISGHTALYWYRQSLGQGLEFLIYFQGNSAPDKSGLPSDRFSAERTGGSVSTLTIQRTQQEDSAVYLCASSSRVSEQYFGPGTRLTVT.

The chain combines TRBV7-9 with TRBJ1-2, with 9 nucleotides matching TRBD1. Germline-derived CDR1 and CDR2 are SEHNR and FQNEAQ (reference sequence). Trimming removed 5 bases from V and 4 bases from J; junction bases left unmatched: 5. The CDR3 loop spans 14 amino acids. CDR3 nucleotides: TGTGCCAGCAGCCGGGACAGGGTGTTCTATGGCTACACCTTC. Protein: CASSRDRVFYGYTF.

The chain joins TRBV5-1 to TRBJ2-5; D uncertain. V dropped 1 base and J dropped 2 bases, with 12 bases sitting between them. Germline V gene sequence: CDR1 SGHRS, CDR2 YFSETQ. There are 15 residues in the CDR3. The CDR3 DNA is TGCGCCAGCAGCTTGCTGTCGGGTACTCAAGAGACCCAGTACTTC. Protein product: CASSLLSGTQETQYF.

The rearrangement uses TRBV29-1 and TRBJ2-6; 9 bases are shared with TRBD1. The CDR3 runs 17 residues. The V gene end was trimmed by 0 bases and the J gene end by 1 base; junction bases not matched to a gene: 4. The germline gives CDR1 SQVTM, CDR2 ANQGSEA. CDR3 residues: CSVEEGQGGSGANVLTF. The CDR3 nucleotides read TGCAGCGTTGAAGAGGGACAGGGCGGGTCTGGGGCCAACGTCCTGACTTTC.

The V gene is TRBV9, the J gene TRBJ2-1; 13 bases fit TRBD2. Germline assignment: CDR1 SGDLS and CDR2 YYNGEE. The CDR3 runs 15 residues. V lost 4 bases and J lost 7; bases outside the gene matches: 5. CDR3 in DNA: TGTGCCAGCAGCCTGACTAGCGGGAGGCGAAATGAGCAGTTCTTC. The encoded protein is CASSLTSGRRNEQFF. The whole variable domain, remainder taken from reference TRBV9 and TRBJ2-1, is DSGVTQTPKHLITATGQRVTLRCSPRSGDLSVYWYQQSLDQGLQFLIQYYNGEERAKGNILERFSAQQFPDLHSELNLSSLELGDSALYFCASSLTSGRRNEQFFGPGTRLTVL.

This rearrangement joins TRBV29-1 to TRBJ2-5; D is perhaps TRBD1 (5 bases). CDR3 length: 13 amino acids. Trimming left V 3 bases short and J 5 bases short, with 13 bases between. Germline CDR1 and CDR2: SQVTM and ANQGSEA. CDR3 protein: CSVDDSRRETQYF. DNA of the CDR3: TGCAGCGTTGATGACAGCAGAAGGGAGACCCAGTACTTC.

The rearrangement links TRBV10-3 to TRBJ2-7; tentatively, D is TRBD1 (6 bases). CDR3 size: 13 residues. Germline lookup yields CDR1 ENHRY and CDR2 SYGVKD. V was cut by 4 bases and J by 2 bases, with 9 bases left in between. CDR3 sequence: CAISGQATYEQYF. CDR3 nucleotides: TGTGCCATCAGTGGACAGGCGACCTACGAGCAGTACTTC.